This T cell receptor (beta chain) was sequenced in a study of post-analysis software for immune sequencing data (dated by TCRdb to about 2015). Concerning the study at large: Disease courses on record covered relapsing-remitting, secondary progressive and progressive-relapsing multiple sclerosis, though some patients had no subtype annotation. A subset of samples was prepared in parallel using single-end sample barcoding, then pooled and co-amplified after Illumina adapter ligation. The multiple sclerosis patient repertoires were compared with about a dozen previously published healthy control repertoires from donors aged about 6 to 25 years. Results and caveats for the whole study, not just this receptor: The control group was slightly older than the multiple sclerosis patient group. Normalized Chao1 diversity was significantly lower in multiple sclerosis patients than controls, suggesting substantial peripheral T-cell clonal expansion. Strong co-clustering of samples prepared in the same batch was shown by direct clustering with F measure, prompting a batch-effect correction.

To note about this clonotype: This clone's antigen is unknown. A read error may account for a junction end that differs from germline.

To demonstrate the VDJtools post-analysis software, TCR beta repertoires were profiled from the peripheral blood of roughly 14 young patients with multiple sclerosis. The patients with multiple sclerosis were children and adolescents between about 6 and 15 years of age. The library was obtained by PCR. The sequencer was an Illumina HiSeq 2500. To reduce PCR and sequencing biases, unique molecular identifiers were incorporated into the TCR beta cDNA libraries. Per 1 to 10 million input T cells, approximately 500,000 cDNA molecules were obtained, such that each molecule approximated one T cell. The same protocol used for the earlier healthy control dataset was applied to prepare and sequence the patient libraries. Samples belonging to the same batch were prepared together, multiplexed and sequenced on a shared HiSeq lane. On the study's bioinformatics: MIGEC was used to process the raw barcoded reads, and molecular identifier groups with only a single read were discarded before consensus assembly and CDR3 extraction. Clonotype tables were post-analysed with VDJtools, and diversity was normalized by down-sampling all datasets to the smallest sample size. To correct batch-related cross-sample contamination, repertoire overlap clustering matched CDR3 amino acid sequences but not nucleotide sequences. Using fastp at Q25 and MiXCR, TCRdb reprocessed the public reads and kept productive beta chains. Rows with a matching CDR3 protein are joined into one entry that keeps the most common DNA and genes. TCRdb's processing, not the authors', yielded these V and J calls. The sample records roughly 670,000 distinct CDR3 sequences, 59% of which are singletons. The ten largest clones take up about 11% of the sample.

The TCR comes from a girl under 10 years old with multiple sclerosis. Sequencing used blood.

The CDR3 amino acid sequence is: CAGSTQTSGTLTYNEQFF. The DNA sequence is as follows: TGCGCCGGCAGCACTCAGACTAGCGGGACCCTCACCTACAATGAGCAGTTCTTC. This sequence uses TRBV5-1 and TRBJ2-1, and TRBD2 aligns with 11 junction nucleotides. Taken from cysteine to phenylalanine, the CDR3 has 18 residues. CDR3 DNA is the only sequence kept; it has 54 bases, read in frame from the first base. CDR1 and CDR2 (SGHRS, YFSETQ) derive from the germline V gene.